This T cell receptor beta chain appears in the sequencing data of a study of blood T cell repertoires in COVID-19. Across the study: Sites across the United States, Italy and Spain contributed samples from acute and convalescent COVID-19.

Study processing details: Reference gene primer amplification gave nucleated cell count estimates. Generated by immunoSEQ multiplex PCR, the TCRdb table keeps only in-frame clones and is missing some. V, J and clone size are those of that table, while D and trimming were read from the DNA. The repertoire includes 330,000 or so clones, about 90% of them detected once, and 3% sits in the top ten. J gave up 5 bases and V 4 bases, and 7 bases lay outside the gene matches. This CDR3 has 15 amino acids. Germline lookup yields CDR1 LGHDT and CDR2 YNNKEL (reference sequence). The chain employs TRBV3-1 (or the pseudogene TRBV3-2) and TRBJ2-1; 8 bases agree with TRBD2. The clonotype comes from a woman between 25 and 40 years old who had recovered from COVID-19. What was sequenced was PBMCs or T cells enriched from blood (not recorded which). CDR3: CASSLLSGNHNEQFF. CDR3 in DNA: TGTGCCAGCAGCCTGCTTAGCGGGAACCACAATGAGCAGTTCTTC.